This T cell receptor beta chain was captured in a study of vaccination effects on CD4 cells after COVID-19. Viral peptide pools were used in the ViraFEST assay to expand antigen-specific CD4+ T cells, and sequencing came afterward. Researchers isolated CD4+ T cells once about 11 days of culture had elapsed. PBMC cultures contained two million cells per well, roughly 10 IU/ml IL-2 and 10 ug/ml peptides. Study-level findings and limits: At late timepoints after vaccination, vaccine- and infection-induced clones shrank markedly.

The germline V gene encodes CDR1 SGDLS and CDR2 YYNGEE. Unmatched junction bases numbered 7, after V lost 0 bases and J lost 1 base. This CDR3 spans 17 amino acids. As concerns this clone: Its antigen is as yet unknown.

The protocol was immunoSEQ multiplex PCR, while the TCRdb copy is restricted to in-frame clones and leaves out a portion. Here the sample spans around 83,000 clones, around 76% being singletons. V gene TRBV9 combines with J gene TRBJ2-3, with 8 nucleotides matching TRBD1. This sequence originates from a human donor who received a COVID-19 vaccine. The sample here was CD4+ T cells from PBMCs cultured with HCoV-229E spike peptides, taken before COVID-19 vaccination. DNA of the CDR3: TGTGCCAGCAGCGTAGGGCGGACAGGGTTTGGCACAGATACGCAGTATTTT. Residues: CASSVGRTGFGTDTQYF.